This TCR beta chain was documented in a study of T cell responses to AZD1222 COVID-19 vaccine. Study-level background: Researchers grouped second doses given at about 4 or about 12 weeks into one pool.

Study observations and caveats: Researchers report vaccine-associated CD4 TCRs spanning spike, with dominance at 160-218 and 743-854. Targets within unmutated variant regions were reportedly found for nearly half of spike-specific TCRs. Possibly, clonal diversity was underestimated; donors were largely white British and included more females.

Per germline, CDR1 SQVTM and CDR2 ANQGSEA. Trimming shortened V by 2 bases and J by 1 base, and 11 bases separated the two germline ends. The CDR3 consists of 14 residues. Some clones are missing from TCRdb's copy, which holds only in-frame ones; the method was immunoSEQ multiplex PCR. The sample contains under 200,000 clones, roughly nine tenths of which appear only once. In regard to this clone: The antigen remains unidentified.

The sample was peripheral blood, taken on day 0 of AZD1222 vaccination. V is TRBV29-1 and J is TRBJ1-1, with no clear D. The sequence came from an adult in good health. The CDR3 region is CSVEYYPENTEAFF. Written as DNA, the CDR3 is TGCAGCGTTGAATATTACCCAGAGAACACTGAAGCTTTCTTT.